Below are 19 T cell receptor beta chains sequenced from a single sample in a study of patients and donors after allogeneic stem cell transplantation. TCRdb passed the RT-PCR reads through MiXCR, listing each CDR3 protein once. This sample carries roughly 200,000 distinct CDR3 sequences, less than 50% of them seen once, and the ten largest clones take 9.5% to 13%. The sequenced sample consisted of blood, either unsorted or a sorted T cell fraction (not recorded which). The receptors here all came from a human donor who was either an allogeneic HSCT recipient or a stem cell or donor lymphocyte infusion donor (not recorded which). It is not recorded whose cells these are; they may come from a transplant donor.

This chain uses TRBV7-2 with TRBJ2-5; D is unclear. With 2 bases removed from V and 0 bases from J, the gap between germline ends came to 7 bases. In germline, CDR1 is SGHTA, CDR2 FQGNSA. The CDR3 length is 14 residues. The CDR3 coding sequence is TGTGCCAGCAGCTTAATGAGGCACCAAGAGACCCAGTACTTC. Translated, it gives CASSLMRHQETQYF.

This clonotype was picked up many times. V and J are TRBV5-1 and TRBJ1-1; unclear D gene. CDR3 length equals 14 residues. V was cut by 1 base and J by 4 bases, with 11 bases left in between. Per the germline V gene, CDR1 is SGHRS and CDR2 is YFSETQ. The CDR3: CASSLSNGGTEAFF. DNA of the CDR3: TGCGCCAGCAGCTTGTCAAACGGAGGCACTGAAGCTTTCTTT.

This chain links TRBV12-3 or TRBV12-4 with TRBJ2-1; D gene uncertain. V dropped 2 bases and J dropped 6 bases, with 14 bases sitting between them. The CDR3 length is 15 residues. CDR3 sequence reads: CASSLRTHDINEQFF. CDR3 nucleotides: TGTGCCAGCAGTTTAAGGACCCACGATATCAATGAGCAGTTCTTC.

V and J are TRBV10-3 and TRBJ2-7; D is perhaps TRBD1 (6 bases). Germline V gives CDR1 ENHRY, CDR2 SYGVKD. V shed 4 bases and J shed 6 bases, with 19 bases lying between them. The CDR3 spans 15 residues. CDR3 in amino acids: CAISVPDRYESEQYF. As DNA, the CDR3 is TGTGCCATCAGTGTCCCTGACAGGTACGAGAGCGAGCAGTACTTC.

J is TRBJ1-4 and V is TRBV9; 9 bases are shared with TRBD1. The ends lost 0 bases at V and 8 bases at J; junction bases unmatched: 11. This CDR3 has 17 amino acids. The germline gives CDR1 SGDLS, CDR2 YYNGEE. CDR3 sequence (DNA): TGTGCCAGCAGCGTAGCTGAGGAGACAGGGGGGGAGGAAAAACTGTTTTTT. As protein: CASSVAEETGGEEKLFF.

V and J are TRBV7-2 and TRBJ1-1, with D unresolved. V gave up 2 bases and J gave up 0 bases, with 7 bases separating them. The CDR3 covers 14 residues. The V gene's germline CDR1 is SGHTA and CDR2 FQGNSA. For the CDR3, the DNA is TGTGCCAGCAGCTTATCGGCAGTGAACACTGAAGCTTTCTTT. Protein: CASSLSAVNTEAFF.

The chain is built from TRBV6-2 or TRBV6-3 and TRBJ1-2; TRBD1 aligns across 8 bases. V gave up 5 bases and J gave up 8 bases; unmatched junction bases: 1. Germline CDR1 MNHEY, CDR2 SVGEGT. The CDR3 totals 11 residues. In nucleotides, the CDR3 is TGTGCCAGCAGTCAGGGGGCCGGCTACACCTTC. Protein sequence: CASSQGAGYTF.

CDR3 region: CASNLDHLAKNIQYF. The CDR3 DNA sequence: TGTGCCAGCAATCTGGACCACCTAGCCAAAAACATTCAGTACTTC. This rearrangement joins TRBV6-1 to TRBJ2-4; no firm D call. Trimming removed 7 bases from V and 0 bases from J, with 13 bases in between. Germline assignment: CDR1 MNHNS and CDR2 SASEGT. The CDR3 extends over 15 amino acids.

The CDR3 DNA follows: TGTGCCAGCAGCTTAGACCCAAACACTGAAGCTTTCTTT. Its translation is CASSLDPNTEAFF. J is TRBJ1-1 and V is TRBV7-2; D call uncertain. This CDR3 spans 13 amino acids. Germline values: CDR1 SGHTA, CDR2 FQGNSA. V lost 1 base and J 2 bases, leaving 5 bases between the germline ends.

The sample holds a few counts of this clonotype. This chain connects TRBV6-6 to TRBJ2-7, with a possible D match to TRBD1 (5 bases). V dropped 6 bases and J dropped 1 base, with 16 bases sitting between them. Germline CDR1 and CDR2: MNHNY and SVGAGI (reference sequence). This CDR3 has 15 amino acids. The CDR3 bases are TGTGCCAGCAGGCCGTGGCAGGGTGTATCCTACGAGCAGTACTTC. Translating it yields CASRPWQGVSYEQYF.

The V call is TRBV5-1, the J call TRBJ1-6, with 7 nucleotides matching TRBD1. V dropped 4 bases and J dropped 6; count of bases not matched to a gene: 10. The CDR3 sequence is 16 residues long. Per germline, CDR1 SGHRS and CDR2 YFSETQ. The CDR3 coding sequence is TGCGCCAGCAGCCTAAATACAGGGGTTGGTAATTCACCCCTCCACTTT. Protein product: CASSLNTGVGNSPLHF.

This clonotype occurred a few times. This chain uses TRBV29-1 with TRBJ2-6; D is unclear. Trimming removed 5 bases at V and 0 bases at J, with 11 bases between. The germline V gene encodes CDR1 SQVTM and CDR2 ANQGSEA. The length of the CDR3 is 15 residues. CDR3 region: CSVRLPSSGANVLTF. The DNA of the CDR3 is TGCAGCGTTAGACTTCCGAGCTCTGGGGCCAACGTCCTGACTTTC.

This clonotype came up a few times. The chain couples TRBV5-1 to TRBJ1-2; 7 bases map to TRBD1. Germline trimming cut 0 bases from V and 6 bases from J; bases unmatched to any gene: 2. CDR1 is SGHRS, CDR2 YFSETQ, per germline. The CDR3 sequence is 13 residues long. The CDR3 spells CASSLEGQHGYTF. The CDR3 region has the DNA TGCGCCAGCAGCTTGGAGGGACAGCATGGCTACACCTTC. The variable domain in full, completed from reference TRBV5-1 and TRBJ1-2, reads KAGVTQTPRYLIKTRGQQVTLSCSPISGHRSVSWYQQTPGQGLQFLFEYFSETQRNKGNFPGRFSGRQFSNSRSEMNVSTLELGDSALYLCASSLEGQHGYTFGSGTRLTVV.

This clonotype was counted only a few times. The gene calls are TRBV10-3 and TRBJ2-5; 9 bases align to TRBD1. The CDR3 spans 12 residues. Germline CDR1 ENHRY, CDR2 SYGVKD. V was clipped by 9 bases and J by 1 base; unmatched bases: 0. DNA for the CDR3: TGTGCCATGGGACAGGGCCAAGAGACCCAGTACTTC. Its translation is CAMGQGQETQYF.

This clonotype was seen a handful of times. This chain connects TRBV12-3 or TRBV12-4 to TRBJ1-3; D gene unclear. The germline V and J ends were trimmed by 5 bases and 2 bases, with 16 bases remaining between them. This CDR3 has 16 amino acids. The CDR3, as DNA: TGTGCCAGCAGTCGTTTGTTGGAAGCTGCTGGAAACACCATATATTTT. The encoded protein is CASSRLLEAAGNTIYF.

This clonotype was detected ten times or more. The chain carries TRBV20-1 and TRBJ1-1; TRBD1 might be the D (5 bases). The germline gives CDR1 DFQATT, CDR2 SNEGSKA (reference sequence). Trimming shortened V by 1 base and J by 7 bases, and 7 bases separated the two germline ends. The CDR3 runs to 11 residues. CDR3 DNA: TGCAGTGCTAGAGGACAGTTTGAAGCTTTCTTT. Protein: CSARGQFEAFF.

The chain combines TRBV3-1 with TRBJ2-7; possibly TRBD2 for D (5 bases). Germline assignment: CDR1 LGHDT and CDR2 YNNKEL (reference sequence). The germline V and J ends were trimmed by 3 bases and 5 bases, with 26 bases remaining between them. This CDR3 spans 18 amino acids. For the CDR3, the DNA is TGTGCCAGCAGCCACTACATCTGGATATTTAGAGGGAACAACGAGCAGTACTTC. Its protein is CASSHYIWIFRGNNEQYF.

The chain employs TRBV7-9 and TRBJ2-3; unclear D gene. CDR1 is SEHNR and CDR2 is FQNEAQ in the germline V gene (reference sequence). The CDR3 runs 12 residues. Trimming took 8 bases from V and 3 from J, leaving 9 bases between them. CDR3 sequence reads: CASLKNTDTQYF. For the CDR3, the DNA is TGTGCCAGCCTCAAGAATACAGATACGCAGTATTTT. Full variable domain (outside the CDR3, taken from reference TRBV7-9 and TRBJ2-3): DTGVSQNPRHKITKRGQNVTFRCDPISEHNRLYWYRQTLGQGPEFLTYFQNEAQLEKSRLLSDRFSAERPKGSFSTLEIQRTEQGDSAMYLCASLKNTDTQYFGPGTRLTVL.

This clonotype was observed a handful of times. CDR3 in amino acids: CSAREGGFYGYTF. The DNA for the CDR3 is TGCAGTGCTAGAGAAGGGGGGTTCTATGGCTACACCTTC. The chain combines TRBV20-1 with TRBJ1-2; D possibly corresponds to TRBD1 (6 bases). This CDR3 spans 13 amino acids. Germline CDR1 reads DFQATT; CDR2 reads SNEGSKA (reference sequence). V lost 0 bases and J 4 bases, leaving 9 bases between the germline ends.